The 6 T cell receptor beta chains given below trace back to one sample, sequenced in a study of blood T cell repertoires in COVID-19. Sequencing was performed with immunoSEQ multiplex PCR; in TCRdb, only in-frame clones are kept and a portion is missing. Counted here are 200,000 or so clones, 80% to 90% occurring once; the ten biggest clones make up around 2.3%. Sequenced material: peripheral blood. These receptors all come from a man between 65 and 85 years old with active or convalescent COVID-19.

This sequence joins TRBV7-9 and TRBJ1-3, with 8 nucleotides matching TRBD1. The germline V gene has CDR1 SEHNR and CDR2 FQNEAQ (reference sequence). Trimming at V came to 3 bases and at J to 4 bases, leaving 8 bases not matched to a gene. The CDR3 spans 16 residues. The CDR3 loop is CASSFRQGMGGNTIYF. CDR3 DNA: TGTGCCAGCAGCTTTCGACAGGGGATGGGGGGAAACACCATATATTTT.

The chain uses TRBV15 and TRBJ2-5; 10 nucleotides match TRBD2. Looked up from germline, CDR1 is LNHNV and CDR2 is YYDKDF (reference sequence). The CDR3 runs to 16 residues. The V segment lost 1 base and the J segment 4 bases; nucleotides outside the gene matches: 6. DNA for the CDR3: TGTGCCACCAGCAGAGGGGGAGCGGGGGGGGCAGAGACCCAGTACTTC. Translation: CATSRGGAGGAETQYF.

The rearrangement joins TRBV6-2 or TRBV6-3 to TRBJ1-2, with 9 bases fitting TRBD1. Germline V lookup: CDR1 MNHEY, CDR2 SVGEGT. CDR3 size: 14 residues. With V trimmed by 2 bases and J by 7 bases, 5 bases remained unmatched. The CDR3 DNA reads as TGTGCCAGCAGTTACGGGGGACAGGGTTTTGGCTACACCTTC. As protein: CASSYGGQGFGYTF.

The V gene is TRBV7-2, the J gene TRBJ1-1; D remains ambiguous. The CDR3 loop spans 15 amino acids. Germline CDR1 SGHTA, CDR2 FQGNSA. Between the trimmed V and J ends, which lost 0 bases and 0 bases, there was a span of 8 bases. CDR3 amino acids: CASSLATGVNTEAFF. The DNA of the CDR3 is TGTGCCAGCAGCTTAGCGACCGGGGTGAACACTGAAGCTTTCTTT.

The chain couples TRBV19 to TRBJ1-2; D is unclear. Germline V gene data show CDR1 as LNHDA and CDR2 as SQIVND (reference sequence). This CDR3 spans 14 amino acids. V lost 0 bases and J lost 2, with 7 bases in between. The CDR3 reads CASSIEAGNYGYTF. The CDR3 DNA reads TGTGCCAGTAGTATAGAGGCAGGAAACTATGGCTACACCTTC.

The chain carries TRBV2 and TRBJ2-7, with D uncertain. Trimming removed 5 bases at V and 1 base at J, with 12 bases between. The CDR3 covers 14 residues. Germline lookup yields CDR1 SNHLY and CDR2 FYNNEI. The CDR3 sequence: CASSSESVSYEQYF. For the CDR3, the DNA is TGTGCCAGCAGTTCTGAATCGGTTTCCTACGAGCAGTACTTC.